This section outlines one T cell receptor beta chain sequence together with its context. Its antigen remains unknown. This record comes from a study of tumor-infiltrating lymphocytes in localized non-small cell lung cancer. In the study overall: Patients included smokers and never-smokers with various histologies, some sampled after neoadjuvant chemotherapy.

Study-wide points: T-cell fraction did not differ between immunotypes IM1 and IM2.

TCRdb keeps only in-frame clones here, not all; method: immunoSEQ multiplex PCR. The sample lists just under 4,000 clones, about 70% seen once, with approximately 24% in the top ten. Per the germline V gene, CDR1 is LNHNV and CDR2 is YYDKDF (reference sequence). The CDR3 contains 13 residues. Trimming removed 7 bases from V and 7 bases from J, with 13 bases in between. This rearrangement joins TRBV15 to TRBJ1-4; D remains unclear. The sequenced sample was uninvolved lung tissue not adjacent to the tumor. This TCR derives from a human donor with non-small cell lung cancer. For the CDR3, the DNA is TGTGCCACCACCTCGCTCCGTGGTGAAAAACTGTTTTTT. Translating it yields CATTSLRGEKLFF.